Below, 27 T cell receptor beta chains from the same sample are listed, as sequenced in a study of blood T cell repertoires in COVID-19. Libraries were prepared by immunoSEQ multiplex PCR; TCRdb keeps only in-frame clonotypes and omits some of them. The sample includes fewer than 250,000 clones, around 90% seen only once; the top ten take around 4.8%. What was sequenced was peripheral blood. The source of these receptors is a human donor in a cohort sampled during active COVID-19.

The chain couples TRBV4-2 to TRBJ1-4; tentative D call: TRBD1 (6 bases). CDR1 is LGHNA and CDR2 is YNFKEQ in the germline V gene. The CDR3 runs to 13 residues. Trimming removed 0 bases at V and 8 bases at J, with 7 bases between. The CDR3 sequence is CASSQETGEKLFF. CDR3 DNA: TGTGCCAGCAGCCAAGAAACAGGGGAAAAACTGTTTTTT.

This clone was counted once. This rearrangement joins TRBV7-2 to TRBJ2-7; 14 positions match TRBD2. J was trimmed by 9 bases and V by 1 base; bases with no gene match: 8. Germline CDR1 is SGHTA and CDR2 is FQGNSA. The CDR3 loop spans 16 amino acids. CDR3 sequence: CASSLEGTSGGLGQYF. The CDR3 bases are TGTGCCAGCAGCTTAGAGGGGACTAGCGGGGGCTTGGGGCAGTACTTC.

The V and J genes are TRBV5-4 and TRBJ2-1; D is unclear. Germline loops: CDR1 SGHNT, CDR2 YYREEE (reference sequence). This CDR3 has 13 amino acids. V was pared by 0 bases and J by 9 bases, with 10 bases between. CDR3 DNA: TGTGCCAGCAGCTTGGACGCGGATGGTGAGCAGTTCTTC. It translates to CASSLDADGEQFF.

This chain links TRBV20-1 with TRBJ2-2; 8 bases match TRBD2. V lost 3 bases, J lost 6 bases, and 6 bases stayed unmatched. This CDR3 is built from 14 residues. Per germline, CDR1 DFQATT and CDR2 SNEGSKA (reference sequence). CDR3: CSASRGGPAGELFF. DNA for the CDR3: TGCAGTGCTAGTCGGGGGGGGCCGGCCGGGGAGCTGTTTTTT.

Comments on this clone: A read error may explain this, as a much larger clone is one base away. V is TRBV5-4 and J is TRBJ1-3; D is uncertain. CDR1 SGHNT and CDR2 YYREEE come from the germline V gene (reference sequence). V was clipped by 1 base and J by 0 bases, with 2 bases between them. This CDR3 has 13 residues. This CDR3 reads CASSLLSGNTIYF. As DNA, the CDR3 is TGTGCCAGCAGCTTGCTCTCTGGAAACACCATATATTTT.

J is TRBJ2-5 and V is TRBV4-1; maybe TRBD2 (5 bases). CDR1 is MGHRA and CDR2 is YSYEKL in the germline V gene. The CDR3 has 14 residues. V shed 2 bases and J shed 5 bases, with 12 bases lying between them. The CDR3 sequence is CASSQFPRGETQYF. The CDR3 nucleotides read TGCGCCAGCAGCCAATTCCCACGAGGGGAGACCCAGTACTTC.

The genes are TRBV7-6 and TRBJ2-1, with 11 bases identical to TRBD2. The CDR3 has 17 residues. CDR1 and CDR2 from the germline V gene are SGHVS and FNYEAQ. V dropped 5 bases and J dropped 0; count of bases not matched to a gene: 6. The CDR3 DNA is TGTGCCAGCAGCCCCAGACTAGCGGGGTTCTCCTACAATGAGCAGTTCTTC. It is translated as CASSPRLAGFSYNEQFF.

The V and J genes are TRBV19 and TRBJ1-4; D not certain. The CDR3 extends over 15 amino acids. The germline V and J ends were trimmed by 7 bases and 3 bases, with 15 bases remaining between them. The germline V gene encodes CDR1 LNHDA and CDR2 SQIVND (reference sequence). The DNA for the CDR3 is TGTGCCAGTACCAGGCCGCGACCGGCTAATGAAAAACTGTTTTTT. Translating gives CASTRPRPANEKLFF.

This clone came up a few times. This chain connects TRBV20-1 to TRBJ2-1; no clear D. This CDR3 spans 10 amino acids. Trimming left V 6 bases short and J 8 bases short, with 8 bases between. The germline CDR1 and CDR2 sequences are DFQATT and SNEGSKA (reference sequence). The CDR3 coding sequence is TGCAGTGCGCTAAACTATGAGCAGTTCTTC. Protein sequence: CSALNYEQFF.

This clone was detected once. The chain combines TRBV5-8 with TRBJ2-3; weak D call: TRBD1 (5 bases). Trimming stripped 4 bases from V and 1 base from J, with 13 bases between. The CDR3 runs to 15 residues. Germline CDR1 SGHTS, CDR2 YDEGEE. CDR3 loop: CASSPVVGGTDTQYF. The DNA for the CDR3 is TGTGCCAGCAGCCCCGTAGTAGGGGGCACAGATACGCAGTATTTT.

The chain uses TRBV11-2 and TRBJ2-1; 13 bases match TRBD2. CDR3 length: 17 amino acids. V trimming: 7 bases; J trimming: 5 bases; junction bases outside the gene matches: 11. Germline CDR1 SGHAT, CDR2 FQNNGV. The CDR3 DNA reads as TGTGCCAGCAACCCATCGGGACTAGCGGGGACTGACAATGAGCAGTTCTTC. This codes for CASNPSGLAGTDNEQFF.

The chain combines TRBV24-1 with TRBJ2-6; 7 bases map to TRBD1. With V trimmed by 6 bases and J by 0 bases, 4 bases remained unmatched. CDR1 and CDR2 (germline): KGHDR, SFDVKD. This CDR3 is 16 amino acids long. The DNA of the CDR3 is TGTGCCACCAGTCCGGGACAGATCTCTGGGGCCAACGTCCTGACTTTC. This sequence encodes CATSPGQISGANVLTF.

This chain joins TRBV5-6 and TRBJ2-5; 7 bases fit TRBD2. Germline V gene sequence: CDR1 SGHDT, CDR2 YYEEEE. Losses at the gene ends were 3 bases for V and 2 bases for J; bases not matched to a gene: 7. CDR3 length: 15 residues. CDR3 region: CASSSLAVQQETQYF. The DNA for the CDR3 is TGTGCCAGCAGCTCCCTAGCGGTACAACAAGAGACCCAGTACTTC. Based on the CDR3 plus reference TRBV5-6 and TRBJ2-5, the full variable domain is DAGVTQSPTHLIKTRGQQVTLRCSPKSGHDTVSWYQQALGQGPQFIFQYYEEEERQRGNFPDRFSGHQFPNYSSELNVNALLLGDSALYLCASSSLAVQQETQYFGPGTRLLVL.

The rearrangement joins TRBV11-2 to TRBJ2-1; 7 bases are shared with TRBD1. Germline trimming cut 0 bases from V and 5 bases from J; bases unmatched to any gene: 7. Germline V CDR1 and CDR2: SGHAT, FQNNGV. This CDR3 has 16 amino acids. CDR3 residues: CASSLETGITNNEQFF. CDR3 DNA: TGTGCCAGCAGCTTAGAGACAGGGATCACAAACAATGAGCAGTTCTTC. The full variable domain, rest sourced from reference TRBV11-2 and TRBJ2-1, is EAGVAQSPRYKIIEKRQSVAFWCNPISGHATLYWYQQILGQGPKLLIQFQNNGVVDDSQLPKDRFSAERLKGVDSTLKIQPAKLEDSAVYLCASSLETGITNNEQFFGPGTRLTVL.

This sequence joins TRBV11-3 and TRBJ2-7; TRBD2 matches at 10 bases. The CDR3 loop spans 15 amino acids. Germline V lookup: CDR1 SGHNT, CDR2 YENEEA. Trimming removed 7 bases from V and 4 bases from J; junction bases left unmatched: 10. Here the CDR3 DNA reads TGTGCCAGCACCCATGGCCTAGCGGGAGTGTACGAGCAGTACTTC. This encodes CASTHGLAGVYEQYF.

This chain links TRBV5-4 with TRBJ1-2; D remains ambiguous. Trimming left V 2 bases short and J 2 bases short, with 10 bases between. Germline-derived CDR1 and CDR2 are SGHNT and YYREEE (reference sequence). This CDR3 has 14 amino acids. This CDR3 is CASSLLGENYGYTF. Here the CDR3 DNA reads TGTGCCAGCAGCTTACTGGGCGAGAACTATGGCTACACCTTC.

The chain links TRBV9 to TRBJ1-2; D not certain. Trimming stripped 4 bases from V and 0 bases from J, with 10 bases between. In germline, CDR1 is SGDLS, CDR2 YYNGEE. There are 14 residues in the CDR3. Here the CDR3 reads CASSQWRANYGYTF. CDR3 bases: TGTGCCAGCAGCCAGTGGCGGGCTAACTATGGCTACACCTTC.

Written as DNA, the CDR3 is TGCGCCAGCAGCCCTGAAGGCGGAAGTGGGGCCTATGGCTACACCTTC. Encoded protein: CASSPEGGSGAYGYTF. V gene TRBV4-1 combines with J gene TRBJ1-2, with D perhaps matching TRBD1 (5 bases). This CDR3 has 16 residues. Trimming cost V 4 bases and J 4 bases, with 19 bases left between them. CDR1 MGHRA and CDR2 YSYEKL come from the germline V gene.

This clone occurred once. This rearrangement joins TRBV9 to TRBJ1-5; the match to TRBD1 covers 7 bases. The CDR3 extends over 19 amino acids. CDR1 is SGDLS, CDR2 YYNGEE, per germline. The trim removed 3 bases at V and 4 bases at J, leaving 19 bases unmatched. The CDR3 sequence is CASSAGGGWGQSGNQPQHF. The CDR3 DNA is TGTGCCAGCAGCGCAGGAGGAGGCTGGGGACAGTCGGGGAATCAGCCCCAGCATTTT. The full variable domain, rest sourced from reference TRBV9 and TRBJ1-5, is DSGVTQTPKHLITATGQRVTLRCSPRSGDLSVYWYQQSLDQGLQFLIQYYNGEERAKGNILERFSAQQFPDLHSELNLSSLELGDSALYFCASSAGGGWGQSGNQPQHFGDGTRLSIL.

The DNA for the CDR3 is TGTGCTAGTGGTTTGGGGGACAGGGGGCCGTTCTTC. Translating it yields CASGLGDRGPFF. The V and J genes are TRBV12-5 and TRBJ2-1; the match to TRBD1 covers 12 bases. V shed 1 base and J 15 bases; nucleotides not matched to a gene: 1. The CDR3 is 12 residues long. Germline V gene data show CDR1 as LGHNT and CDR2 as FRNRAP.

The rearrangement uses TRBV28 and TRBJ2-5; 7 bases fit TRBD1. The CDR3 consists of 15 residues. J lost 2 bases, V lost 6 bases, and 9 bases had no gene match. In germline, CDR1 is MDHEN, CDR2 SYDVKM. The CDR3 DNA follows: TGTGCCAGCAGCCGAGGACGGGGACAGCAAGAGACCCAGTACTTC. Translation gives CASSRGRGQQETQYF.

This clone appeared a few times. The CDR3 spells CASSQSTGSEQYF. Written as DNA, the CDR3 is TGTGCCAGCAGCCAATCGACGGGGTCCGAGCAGTACTTC. The J gene is TRBJ2-7, the V gene TRBV16, with TRBD2 as a possible D gene (5 bases). The CDR3 covers 13 residues. Looked up from germline, CDR1 is KGHSY and CDR2 is FQNENV. V was trimmed by 0 bases and J by 6 bases, leaving 9 bases between them.

V is TRBV6-2 or TRBV6-3 and J is TRBJ2-3; tentatively, D is TRBD2 (6 bases). The V end lost 2 bases, the J end lost 0 bases, and 18 bases lay between the germline ends. Germline CDR1 and CDR2: MNHEY and SVGEGT. The CDR3 sequence is 18 residues long. The CDR3 protein is CASSYGRYAGYSTDTQYF. CDR3 bases: TGTGCCAGCAGTTACGGGAGGTATGCGGGGTATAGCACAGATACGCAGTATTTT.

This chain joins TRBV29-1 and TRBJ1-2; D is unresolved. CDR1 and CDR2 from the germline V gene are SQVTM and ANQGSEA. V dropped 4 bases and J dropped 0 bases, with 9 bases sitting between them. This CDR3 region has 13 residues. This CDR3 reads CSVGGVSNYGYTF. The CDR3 DNA follows: TGCAGCGTTGGCGGGGTCTCTAACTATGGCTACACCTTC.

This chain links TRBV6-5 with TRBJ2-3, with 12 nucleotides matching TRBD2. The CDR3 contains 15 residues. The J segment lost 1 base and the V segment lost 7 bases, leaving 3 bases of the junction unmatched. From germline, CDR1 is MNHEY and CDR2 SVGAGI. This chain's CDR3 is CASTRLAGGTDTQYF. Here the CDR3 DNA reads TGTGCCAGCACCAGACTAGCGGGGGGCACAGATACGCAGTATTTT.

V usage is TRBV5-6 and J usage is TRBJ2-1, with TRBD1 as a possible D gene (6 bases). Deletions cut 4 bases from V and 1 base from J, with 24 bases between. This CDR3 comprises 19 residues. Germline V gene sequence: CDR1 SGHDT, CDR2 YYEEEE. The DNA of the CDR3 is TGTGCCAGCAGCGGCAAACCGGGACAAACTATTCCTTCCTACAATGAGCAGTTCTTC. Protein: CASSGKPGQTIPSYNEQFF.

The chain recombines TRBV5-1 with TRBJ2-1; 8 bases agree with TRBD1. The J segment lost 5 bases and the V segment lost 0 bases, leaving 4 bases of the junction unmatched. There are 15 residues in the CDR3. Germline V gives CDR1 SGHRS, CDR2 YFSETQ. Here the CDR3 DNA reads TGCGCCAGCAGCTTGGTTACAGGGGGGAACAATGAGCAGTTCTTC. This gives the protein CASSLVTGGNNEQFF.